This T cell receptor beta chain was recovered during a study of blood T cell repertoires in COVID-19. On the study more broadly: Sites across the United States, Italy and Spain contributed samples from acute and convalescent COVID-19. Sources were T cells, B-cell-depleted T cells, or PBMCs; the material itself was cDNA or gDNA.

V was pared by 8 bases and J by 7 bases, with 5 bases of the junction left unmatched. Per germline, CDR1 WSHSY and CDR2 SAAADI. The CDR3 extends over 12 amino acids. In the authors' methods: Amplification from reference gene primers served as the basis for estimated nucleated cell counts. Method: immunoSEQ multiplex PCR; TCRdb's copy keeps in-frame clones and lacks some. V and J calls and clone size are those listed in that table; D and trimming were worked out from the DNA. This table has about 250,000 clones, around four fifths appearing once. The J gene is TRBJ2-1, the V gene TRBV10-2; 7 nucleotides agree with TRBD1. The sequenced material came from peripheral blood. The source of this sequence is a woman aged 40 to 50 with active or convalescent COVID-19. The CDR3 spells CASWGQINEQFF. The CDR3 region has the DNA TGCGCCAGCTGGGGACAGATTAATGAGCAGTTCTTC.